These T cell receptor beta chains were read from a single sample in a study of regulatory and conventional T cells in breast cancer. Each CDR3 protein gets one entry after TCRdb re-called the PCR reads with MiXCR. This sample has roughly 15,000 distinct CDR3 sequences, with around a third found just once. Sequencing was done on a sample of conventional T cells from blood. Every receptor here comes from a female donor in good health. Each CDR3 is given with its conserved first and last residue. Each record gives: CDR3 length, J gene, V gene, clone size, D gene, CDR3 DNA, CDR3 protein. D genes are given only for firm matches. Size is omitted from some rows. Given values are once, few, many or a class for expanded clones.

>14|TRBJ2-3|TRBV7-2|-|-
TGTGCCAGCAGCTTAGAAGGTCGCACAGATACGCAGTATTTT
CASSLEGRTDTQYF
>16|TRBJ2-5|TRBV2|-|TRBD2
TGTGCCAGCAGTGAAGCCGTGGGGCTAGCGGGAAAGACCCAGTACTTC
CASSEAVGLAGKTQYF
>13|TRBJ2-7|TRBV7-2|-|TRBD1
TGTGCCAGCAGCTTCGGACAGGGGATCGAGCAGTACTTC
CASSFGQGIEQYF
>15|TRBJ1-2|TRBV7-9|-|-
TGTGCCAGCAGCTTAGGTCGCGCCGGAGCGTATGGCTACACCTTC
CASSLGRAGAYGYTF
>14|TRBJ1-2|TRBV20-1|few|TRBD1
TGCAGTGCCGAACCGACAGGGGGGTCTCGTGGCTACACCTTC
CSAEPTGGSRGYTF
>21|TRBJ2-1|TRBV28|-|TRBD2
TGTGCCAGCAGTTTATTTGGCGCAGTGGGACTAGCGGGAGGGCCTGGGGGTGAGCAGTTCTTC
CASSLFGAVGLAGGPGGEQFF
>16|TRBJ1-2|TRBV4-1|many|TRBD1
TGCGCCAGCAGCCAGCCCGAGCGGGACAGCAAGTATGGCTACACCTTC
CASSQPERDSKYGYTF
>12|TRBJ1-6|TRBV20-1|-|-
TGCAGTGCTAGCAGGGAAAATTCACCCCTCCACTTT
CSASRENSPLHF
>18|TRBJ2-1|TRBV12-3/TRBV12-4|medium-sized|TRBD1
TGTGCCAGCAGTACCGACAGGGGGCGCTTCCCCCCCTACAATGAGCAGTTCTTC
CASSTDRGRFPPYNEQFF
>16|TRBJ1-5|TRBV7-2|medium-sized|-
TGTGCCAGCAGCCCTGCCGGGGGTATGAGCAATCAGCCCCAGCATTTT
CASSPAGGMSNQPQHF
>16|TRBJ2-3|TRBV9|-|-
TGTGCCAGCAGCCTCTCGGGAATCCCGCCCACAGATACGCAGTATTTT
CASSLSGIPPTDTQYF
>15|TRBJ1-5|TRBV19|-|-
TGTGCCAGTAGTATTCAGTCCGGGGGCAATCAGCCCCAGCATTTT
CASSIQSGGNQPQHF
>14|TRBJ2-3|TRBV4-3|few|-
TGCGCCAGCAGCCAAGATCTTCCCCGGGATACGCAGTATTTT
CASSQDLPRDTQYF
>15|TRBJ1-2|TRBV20-1|-|TRBD1
TGCAGTGCTCCGATTAGACAGGGAGCTAACTATGGCTACACCTTC
CSAPIRQGANYGYTF
>13|TRBJ1-2|TRBV5-1|medium-sized|-
TGCGCCAGCAGCCCAGGGGTAGACTATGGCTACACCTTC
CASSPGVDYGYTF
>16|TRBJ1-3|TRBV20-1|-|TRBD1
TGCAGTGCTAGATATACCGGGACAGGGGCTGGAAACACCATATATTTT
CSARYTGTGAGNTIYF
>14|TRBJ2-3|TRBV7-2|-|TRBD1
TGTGCCGGCAGCCCTCGGACAGGGCCAGATACGCAGTATTTT
CAGSPRTGPDTQYF
>13|TRBJ1-6|TRBV20-1|-|TRBD1
TGCAGTGTTCGACAGGGTGGTAATTCACCCCTCCACTTT
CSVRQGGNSPLHF
>14|TRBJ1-1|TRBV5-1|few|-
TGCGCCAGCAGCTTTCAAGGCGAGGTCACTGAAGCTTTCTTT
CASSFQGEVTEAFF
>13|TRBJ2-7|TRBV25-1|-|-
TGTGCCAGCAGTGACTCGGGGCTCTACGAGCAGTACTTC
CASSDSGLYEQYF
>13|TRBJ1-1|TRBV19|-|TRBD1
TGTGCCAGTAGTATATTGGGACAGCTGGAAGCTTTCTTT
CASSILGQLEAFF
>15|TRBJ2-5|TRBV15|-|-
TGTGCCACCAGCAGAGGGTCCCAGGGAGGAGAGACCCAGTACTTC
CATSRGSQGGETQYF
>12|TRBJ1-2|TRBV12-3/TRBV12-4|-|-
TGTGCCAGCAGTTTCCCCGGATATGGCTACACCTTC
CASSFPGYGYTF
>14|TRBJ2-3|TRBV20-1|-|-
TGCAGTGCATGGCGGGGTGGGGCGGCAGATACGCAGTATTTT
CSAWRGGAADTQYF
>10|TRBJ2-3|TRBV7-9|-|-
TGTGCCACGGACCCAGATACGCAGTATTTT
CATDPDTQYF
>14|TRBJ2-3|TRBV7-2|-|TRBD2
TGTGCCAGCAGCGACTCTAGCGGGGGGGATACGCAGTATTTT
CASSDSSGGDTQYF
>14|TRBJ2-7|TRBV12-3/TRBV12-4|medium-sized|-
TGTGCCAGCAGTCCCCCGACAGGCAGCAACGAGCAGTACTTC
CASSPPTGSNEQYF
>15|TRBJ1-4|TRBV5-1|-|-
TGCGCCAGCAGCCTCGGCATAGGGTACGATGAAAAACTGCTTTTT
CASSLGIGYDEKLLF
>18|TRBJ2-3|TRBV3-1|-|TRBD2
TGTGCCAGCAGCCAAGATCGGGGGATAGCGGGGGACACAGATACGCAGTATTTT
CASSQDRGIAGDTDTQYF
>15|TRBJ1-5|TRBV19|-|TRBD1
TGTGCCAGTAGTGCGACAGGGGGCTTGGGTCAGCCCCAGCATTTT
CASSATGGLGQPQHF
>13|TRBJ2-7|TRBV12-3/TRBV12-4|-|-
TGTGCCAGCAGTCATAATGAAGGAGGCGAGCAGTACTTC
CASSHNEGGEQYF
>13|TRBJ1-2|TRBV7-3|-|-
TGTGCCAGCGGCCTCGGGACTGCCGATGGCTACACCTTC
CASGLGTADGYTF
>13|TRBJ1-1|TRBV20-1|few|TRBD1
TGCAGTGCTAGAGCAGGGGGCATCACTGAAGCTTTCTTT
CSARAGGITEAFF
>16|TRBJ2-5|TRBV7-9|few|-
TGTGCCAGCAGACACCTATATTCGAGGTACCAAGAGACCCAGTACTTC
CASRHLYSRYQETQYF
>13|TRBJ2-3|TRBV7-8|few|TRBD1
TGTGCCAGCAGCCCGACAGGGGGCCGAACGCAGTATTTT
CASSPTGGRTQYF
>14|TRBJ1-1|TRBV6-2/TRBV6-3|-|-
TGTGCCAGCAGTTACTCGCAACTGAACACTGAAGCTTTCTTT
CASSYSQLNTEAFF
>17|TRBJ1-6|TRBV3-1|-|-
TGTGCCAGCAGCCAACGTCAGGGGAACTCCTATAATTCACCCCTCCACTTT
CASSQRQGNSYNSPLHF
>13|TRBJ1-4|TRBV20-1|-|TRBD1
TGCAGTGCTGGGACAGGGGTTAATGAAAAACTGTTTTTT
CSAGTGVNEKLFF
>16|TRBJ2-1|TRBV7-9|-|TRBD2
TGTGCCAGCAGCACCGTAGCGGGAGGAGACTACAATGAGCAGTTCTTC
CASSTVAGGDYNEQFF
>14|TRBJ1-2|TRBV4-1|few|-
TGCGCCAGCAGCCAAGGACCCCTGTTCTATGGCTACACCTTC
CASSQGPLFYGYTF
>16|TRBJ2-1|TRBV15|-|TRBD1
TGTGCCACCAGCAGCCTAGGGACAGGGGGATTCAATGAGCAGTTCTTC
CATSSLGTGGFNEQFF
>17|TRBJ2-3|TRBV10-2|many|-
TGCGCCAGCAGTGAGTCATCTCGAATCGGTTTAGGAGATACGCAGTATTTT
CASSESSRIGLGDTQYF
>12|TRBJ2-1|TRBV7-2|few|-
TGTGCCAGCAGCTTAGCGATGGGTGAGCAGTTCTTC
CASSLAMGEQFF
>16|TRBJ1-1|TRBV5-1|-|-
TGCGCCAGCAGCTTGGCGGACACTGGGGCGAACACTGAAGCTTTCTTT
CASSLADTGANTEAFF
>16|TRBJ2-3|TRBV7-2|-|TRBD2
TGTGCCAGCAGCTTAGCGACTAGCGGGGGCACAGATACGCAGTATTTT
CASSLATSGGTDTQYF
>16|TRBJ2-1|TRBV2|many|-
TGTGCCAGCAGTGGGGCAGGCCATCCCTTTGACAATGAGCAGTTCTTC
CASSGAGHPFDNEQFF
>15|TRBJ2-1|TRBV20-1|-|TRBD2
TGCAGTGCCCCAAGAGGGACTAGCAGCGACAATGAGCGGTTCTTC
CSAPRGTSSDNERFF
>17|TRBJ2-5|TRBV5-1|many|-
TGCGCCAGCAGCTTGGGTTCGTTAACAGGCCGCGGAGAGACCCAGTACTTC
CASSLGSLTGRGETQYF
>15|TRBJ2-6|TRBV7-2|few|-
TGTGCCAGCAGCCCAGGACTCTCTGGGGCCAACGTCCTGACTTTC
CASSPGLSGANVLTF
>14|TRBJ1-6|TRBV7-2|-|TRBD1
TGTGCCAGCACCGGACAGGGTGTTAATTCACCCCTCCACTTT
CASTGQGVNSPLHF
>15|TRBJ1-2|TRBV29-1|medium-sized|TRBD1
TGCAGCGTCGCTGTGGATGGGACAGGCAGCTTTGGCTACACCTTC
CSVAVDGTGSFGYTF
>18|TRBJ2-2|TRBV7-9|-|-
TGTACCAGCAGCTTAGCGACAGTGGCTATTCCGAACACCGGGGAGCTGTTTTTT
CTSSLATVAIPNTGELFF
>15|TRBJ2-7|TRBV7-8|medium-sized|-
TGTGCCAGCAGAAAAAACCGGGACACCCCCTACGAGCAGTACTTC
CASRKNRDTPYEQYF
>15|TRBJ2-1|TRBV11-2|few|-
TGTGCCAGCAGCTTAGACGGGATAACCCACAATGAGCAGTTCTTC
CASSLDGITHNEQFF
>14|TRBJ1-1|TRBV27|-|-
TGTGCCAGCAGAAGGACAGTCGGTCTCACTGAAGCTTTCTTT
CASRRTVGLTEAFF
>14|TRBJ2-1|TRBV11-3|few|TRBD1
TGTGCCAGCAGCCCGCGGGACAGGGAAAATGAGCAGTTCTTC
CASSPRDRENEQFF
>12|TRBJ2-7|TRBV6-1|few|-
TGTGCCAGCAGTGAAGCCCGGGGCGAGCAGTACTTC
CASSEARGEQYF
>18|TRBJ2-4|TRBV4-3|many|-
TGCGCCAGCAGCCAAGATCTTTCAAGGGGCCTAGCCAAAAACATTCAGTACTTC
CASSQDLSRGLAKNIQYF
>13|TRBJ1-2|TRBV7-3|-|-
TGTGCCAGCAGCTCTGGGGCAGGGGATGGCTACACCTTC
CASSSGAGDGYTF